The source of this T cell receptor (beta chain) is a study of cytomegalovirus exposure and HLA in healthy donors. General observations from the study: In vitro data verified three CMV-associated chains as specific for CMV antigens.

CDR1 MNHEY and CDR2 SMNVEV come from the germline V gene (reference sequence). There are 14 residues in the CDR3. V gave up 6 bases and J gave up 6 bases; unmatched junction bases: 6. Repertoires were generated with immunoSEQ multiplex PCR, while TCRdb's copy carries only in-frame clones and drops some. The sample yields about 120,000 clones, more than 75% seen once. For this clone: Its cognate antigen is unknown.

The sequence derives from a woman between 18 and 30 years old in good health and CMV-seropositive. Sequenced material: PBMCs. V usage is TRBV27 and J usage is TRBJ1-5, with TRBD1 matching over 9 bases. The CDR3 reads CASSRDREGQPQHF. The CDR3 DNA follows: TGTGCCAGCAGCCGGGACAGGGAGGGTCAGCCCCAGCATTTT.